This entry lists 20 T cell receptor beta chains sequenced from one sample in a study of ipilimumab plus nivolumab after autologous stem cell transplantation. This table comes from immunoSEQ multiplex PCR, and its TCRdb copy is limited to in-frame clones, with some not included. The sample has 20,000 to 25,000 clones, roughly 74% seen once. Here the sequenced sample was PBMCs, taken in a trial of ipilimumab plus nivolumab as post-transplant consolidation. The receptors shown here come from a male donor with diffuse large B-cell lymphoma.

This clone appeared a single time. Written as DNA, the CDR3 is TGTGCCAGCTCACCGATCGCAGGGACTTTCCAAGAGACCCAGTACTTC. Its protein product is CASSPIAGTFQETQYF. V gene TRBV18 combines with J gene TRBJ2-5, with D tentatively TRBD2 (6 bases). Germline CDR1 is KGHSH and CDR2 is LQKENI. The CDR3 extends over 16 amino acids. Trimming cost V 3 bases and J 1 base, with 15 bases left between them.

This chain uses TRBV27 with TRBJ2-5, with D maybe TRBD1 (6 bases). The germline V and J ends were trimmed by 4 bases and 5 bases, with 11 bases remaining between them. This CDR3 has 13 amino acids. CDR1 is MNHEY, CDR2 SMNVEV, per germline (reference sequence). The CDR3 spells CASSSQGSETQYF. The CDR3 DNA sequence: TGTGCCAGCAGTTCACAGGGTTCCGAGACCCAGTACTTC.

This rearrangement joins TRBV4-1 to TRBJ2-3; 11 positions match TRBD2. The junction had 5 bases not matched to a gene; V was cut back by 3 bases and J by 0 bases. The CDR3 loop spans 17 amino acids. Per germline, CDR1 MGHRA and CDR2 YSYEKL. The CDR3 nucleotides are TGCGCCAGCAGCCAGAGCCCTAGCGGGGGGAGCACAGATACGCAGTATTTT. Encoded protein: CASSQSPSGGSTDTQYF.

The chain links TRBV11-3 to TRBJ1-1, with TRBD1 matching over 7 bases. Germline lookup yields CDR1 SGHNT and CDR2 YENEEA. The CDR3 spans 14 residues. V lost 4 bases and J lost 1; bases outside the gene matches: 3. CDR3 DNA sequence: TGTGCCAGCAGCTCGCGGACAGGGAACACTGAAGCTTTCTTT. It is translated as CASSSRTGNTEAFF.

The V call is TRBV7-2, the J call TRBJ2-3; 10 bases are a match to TRBD2. The length of the CDR3 is 14 residues. CDR1 is SGHTA and CDR2 is FQGNSA in the germline V gene. Trimming cost V 6 bases and J 6 bases; bases outside gene matches: 6. The CDR3 DNA is TGTGCCAGCAGAGCGGGGGGGGGCAGGGATACGCAGTATTTT. Translated: CASRAGGGRDTQYF.

This sequence joins TRBV14 and TRBJ2-2; possibly TRBD2 for D (6 bases). Between the trimmed V and J ends, which lost 2 bases and 6 bases, there was a span of 13 bases. CDR1 is SGHDN, CDR2 FVKESK, per germline. This CDR3 contains 15 residues. In DNA form, the CDR3 reads TGTGCCAGCAGCCAAAACGGGGGAAGTGCCGGGGAGCTGTTTTTT. This gives the protein CASSQNGGSAGELFF.

This clone has a single count. This chain connects TRBV6-1 to TRBJ2-2, with 7 bases identical to TRBD2. The CDR3 runs 14 residues. V shed 1 base, J shed 7 bases, and the junction held 3 bases outside the gene matches. Germline V gives CDR1 MNHNS, CDR2 SASEGT. The CDR3 DNA follows: TGTGCCAGCAGTGAAGGGCGGGGGATCGGGGAGCTGTTTTTT. This encodes CASSEGRGIGELFF.

The chain combines TRBV5-1 with TRBJ2-3, with no clear D. Trimming left V 0 bases short and J 1 base short, with 6 bases between. CDR1 is SGHRS and CDR2 is YFSETQ in the germline V gene. This CDR3 is 14 amino acids long. CDR3 sequence: CASSLGLGTDTQYF. CDR3 nucleotides: TGCGCCAGCAGCTTGGGTCTGGGCACAGATACGCAGTATTTT.

J is TRBJ2-1 and V is TRBV5-4; 12 bases match TRBD2. Trimming removed 0 bases from V and 7 bases from J; junction bases left unmatched: 11. This CDR3 comprises 18 residues. Germline lookup yields CDR1 SGHNT and CDR2 YYREEE (reference sequence). The DNA of the CDR3 is TGTGCCAGCAGCTTGGGTGGGCTAGCGGGAGGGCCGCGGAATGAGCAGTTCTTC. This gives the protein CASSLGGLAGGPRNEQFF.

A single count supports this clone. CDR3 amino acids: CASSLLGETYGYTF. CDR3 coding DNA: TGTGCCAGCAGCTTGTTGGGGGAGACCTATGGCTACACCTTC. J is TRBJ1-2 and V is TRBV5-4; the D gene is possibly TRBD1 (5 bases). Germline CDR1 is SGHNT and CDR2 is YYREEE (reference sequence). The CDR3 totals 14 residues. V lost 1 base and J lost 4, with 11 bases in between.

The chain couples TRBV9 to TRBJ1-3, with D maybe TRBD1 (6 bases). Germline V gives CDR1 SGDLS, CDR2 YYNGEE. V was trimmed by 2 bases and J by 2 bases, leaving 14 bases between them. CDR3 length: 16 residues. The CDR3 protein is CASSVQDTGPGNTIYF. The CDR3 DNA sequence: TGTGCCAGCAGCGTCCAGGACACAGGGCCTGGAAACACCATATATTTT.

This chain connects TRBV15 to TRBJ1-5; D gene unclear. The germline V gene encodes CDR1 LNHNV and CDR2 YYDKDF (reference sequence). The CDR3 consists of 14 residues. V was clipped by 2 bases and J by 9 bases, with 14 bases between them. In DNA, the CDR3 is TGTGCCACCAGCAGACAGGCCCCAATCAGGCCCCAGCATTTT. The encoded protein is CATSRQAPIRPQHF.

This clone occurred once. The chain uses TRBV7-3 and TRBJ2-1, with 8 bases lining up with TRBD2. The CDR3 loop spans 16 amino acids. Germline V gene lookup returns CDR1 SGHTA and CDR2 FQGTGA. V shed 1 base and J 4 bases; nucleotides not matched to a gene: 6. DNA of the CDR3: TGTGCCAGCAGCTTAAGTGGTAGCGGGGATTACAATGAGCAGTTCTTC. It encodes CASSLSGSGDYNEQFF.

A few counts support this clone. The J gene is TRBJ2-1, the V gene TRBV6-1; D gene uncertain. V lost 2 bases, J lost 0 bases, and 11 bases lay in between. Germline CDR1 is MNHNS and CDR2 is SASEGT. This CDR3 is 16 amino acids long. This chain's CDR3 is CASSERVESSYNEQFF. Written as DNA, the CDR3 is TGTGCCAGCAGTGAACGCGTTGAGAGCTCCTACAATGAGCAGTTCTTC.

This rearrangement joins TRBV27 to TRBJ2-3; D is ambiguous. Trimming took off 5 bases at V and 0 bases at J, with 18 bases between the two ends. In germline, CDR1 is MNHEY, CDR2 SMNVEV (reference sequence). This CDR3 spans 17 amino acids. The CDR3 loop is CASSLLRASPSTDTQYF. Here the CDR3 DNA reads TGTGCCAGCAGTCTTCTACGGGCCTCACCAAGCACAGATACGCAGTATTTT.

The genes are TRBV2 and TRBJ2-7; 8 nucleotides align to TRBD1. The CDR3 has 14 amino acids. Trimming took 7 bases from V and 4 from J; bases not matched to a gene: 9. CDR1 is SNHLY, CDR2 FYNNEI, per germline. DNA of the CDR3: TGTGCCAGCACCGAACAGGGGGAAAGTTACGAGCAGTACTTC. It encodes CASTEQGESYEQYF.

There are many counts of this clone. The CDR3 loop is CASSRLAAGTDTQYF. The DNA for the CDR3 is TGTGCCAGCAGCAGACTAGCGGCCGGCACAGATACGCAGTATTTT. The V call is TRBV11-3, the J call TRBJ2-3; 9 bases map to TRBD2. Germline assignment: CDR1 SGHNT and CDR2 YENEEA. The CDR3 sequence is 15 residues long. V gave up 5 bases and J gave up 1 base; unmatched junction bases: 4.

The rearrangement joins TRBV7-9 to TRBJ1-1; 8 nucleotides agree with TRBD1. With 5 bases clipped from V and 7 bases from J, the junction kept 6 bases outside the gene matches. CDR3 length: 13 residues. Per germline, CDR1 SEHNR and CDR2 FQNEAQ (reference sequence). CDR3 amino acids: CASSPGGQGEAFF. CDR3 nucleotide sequence: TGTGCCAGCAGCCCCGGAGGACAGGGTGAAGCTTTCTTT.

The chain has TRBV5-4 and TRBJ2-1; weak D call: TRBD2 (5 bases). This CDR3 is 13 amino acids long. Germline lookup yields CDR1 SGHNT and CDR2 YYREEE (reference sequence). V dropped 4 bases and J dropped 6 bases, with 11 bases sitting between them. The CDR3 sequence is CASSGGRSNEQFF. In nucleotides, the CDR3 is TGTGCCAGCAGCGGAGGACGTTCCAATGAGCAGTTCTTC.

The V gene is TRBV5-1, the J gene TRBJ1-1; D might be TRBD1 (5 bases). Germline V gene sequence: CDR1 SGHRS, CDR2 YFSETQ. V was trimmed by 0 bases and J by 0 bases, leaving 9 bases between them. This CDR3 contains 15 residues. The CDR3 bases are TGCGCCAGCAGCTTGGCTGGGGGGGTGAACACTGAAGCTTTCTTT. Translated, it gives CASSLAGGVNTEAFF.